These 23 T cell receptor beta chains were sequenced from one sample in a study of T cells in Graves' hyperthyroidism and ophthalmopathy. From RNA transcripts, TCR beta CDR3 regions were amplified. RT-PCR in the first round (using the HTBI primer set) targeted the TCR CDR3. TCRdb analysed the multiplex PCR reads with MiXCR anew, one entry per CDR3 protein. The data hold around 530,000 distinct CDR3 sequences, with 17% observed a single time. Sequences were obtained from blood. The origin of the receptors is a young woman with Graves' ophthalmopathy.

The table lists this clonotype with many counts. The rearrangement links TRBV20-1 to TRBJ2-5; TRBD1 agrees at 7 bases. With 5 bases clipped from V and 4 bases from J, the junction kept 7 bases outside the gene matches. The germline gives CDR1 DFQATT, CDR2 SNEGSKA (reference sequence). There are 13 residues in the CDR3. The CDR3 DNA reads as TGCAGTGCTGTCCCGGGACAGAGAGAGACCCAGTACTTC. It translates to CSAVPGQRETQYF.

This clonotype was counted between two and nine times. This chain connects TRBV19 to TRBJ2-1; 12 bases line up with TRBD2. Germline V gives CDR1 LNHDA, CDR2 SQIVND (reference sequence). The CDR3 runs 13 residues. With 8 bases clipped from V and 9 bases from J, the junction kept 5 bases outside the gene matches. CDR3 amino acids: CASLAGGPSEQFF. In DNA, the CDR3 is TGTGCCAGTCTAGCGGGAGGGCCAAGTGAGCAGTTCTTC.

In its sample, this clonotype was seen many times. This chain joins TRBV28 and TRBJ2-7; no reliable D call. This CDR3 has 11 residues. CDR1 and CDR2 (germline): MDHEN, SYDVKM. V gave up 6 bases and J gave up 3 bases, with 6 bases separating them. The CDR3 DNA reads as TGTGCCAGCAGCACATACTACGAGCAGTACTTC. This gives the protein CASSTYYEQYF.

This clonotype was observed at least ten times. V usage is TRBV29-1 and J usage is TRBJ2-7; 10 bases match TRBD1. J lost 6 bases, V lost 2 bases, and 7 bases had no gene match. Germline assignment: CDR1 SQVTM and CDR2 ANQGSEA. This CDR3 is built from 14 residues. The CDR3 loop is CSVEWEGQGFEQYF. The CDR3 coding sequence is TGCAGCGTTGAATGGGAGGGACAGGGGTTCGAGCAGTACTTC.

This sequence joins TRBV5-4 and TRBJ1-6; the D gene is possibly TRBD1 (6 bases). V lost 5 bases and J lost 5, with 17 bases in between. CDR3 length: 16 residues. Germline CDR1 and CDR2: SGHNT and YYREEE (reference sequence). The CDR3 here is CASRPGGGANNSPLHF. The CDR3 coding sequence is TGTGCCAGCAGACCCGGGGGGGGGGCGAATAATTCACCCCTCCACTTT.

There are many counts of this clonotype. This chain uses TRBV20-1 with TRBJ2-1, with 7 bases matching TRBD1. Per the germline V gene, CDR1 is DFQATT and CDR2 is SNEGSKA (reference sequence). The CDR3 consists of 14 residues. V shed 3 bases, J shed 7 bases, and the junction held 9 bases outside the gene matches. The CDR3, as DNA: TGCAGTGCTAGGGGGACCAACAGGGGAAATGAGCAGTTCTTC. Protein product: CSARGTNRGNEQFF.

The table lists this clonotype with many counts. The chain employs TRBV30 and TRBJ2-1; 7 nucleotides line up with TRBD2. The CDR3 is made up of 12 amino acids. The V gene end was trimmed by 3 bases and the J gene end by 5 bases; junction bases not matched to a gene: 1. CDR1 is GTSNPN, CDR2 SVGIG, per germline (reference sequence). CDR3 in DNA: TGTGCCTGGAGGGGGGGGAACAATGAGCAGTTCTTC. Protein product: CAWRGGNNEQFF.

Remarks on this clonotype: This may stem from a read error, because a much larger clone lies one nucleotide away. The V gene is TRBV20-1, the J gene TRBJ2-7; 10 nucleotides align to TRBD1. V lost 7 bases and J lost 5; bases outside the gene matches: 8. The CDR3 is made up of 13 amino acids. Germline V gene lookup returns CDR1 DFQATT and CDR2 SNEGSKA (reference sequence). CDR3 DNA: TGCAGTGTCCCGACAGGGGGCGTGGACGAGCAGTACTTC. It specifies CSVPTGGVDEQYF.

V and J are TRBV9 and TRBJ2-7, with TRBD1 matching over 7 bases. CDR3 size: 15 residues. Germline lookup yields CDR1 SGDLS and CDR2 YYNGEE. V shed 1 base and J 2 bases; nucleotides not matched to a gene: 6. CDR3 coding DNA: TGTGCCAGCAGCGTAAGTCCTCAGGGGGCCTACGAGCAGTACTTC. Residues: CASSVSPQGAYEQYF.

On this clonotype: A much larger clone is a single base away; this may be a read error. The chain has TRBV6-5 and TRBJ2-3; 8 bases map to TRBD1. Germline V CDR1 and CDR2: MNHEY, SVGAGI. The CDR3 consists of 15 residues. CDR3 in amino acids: CASSYSPGGTNTQYF. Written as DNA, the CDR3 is TGTGCCAGCAGTTACTCGCCAGGGGGCACAAATACGCAGTATTTT.

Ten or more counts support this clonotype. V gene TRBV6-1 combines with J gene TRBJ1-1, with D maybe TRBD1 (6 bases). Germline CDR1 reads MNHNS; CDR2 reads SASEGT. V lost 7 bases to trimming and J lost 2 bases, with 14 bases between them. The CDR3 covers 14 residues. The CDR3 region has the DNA TGTGCCAGCACCGATCCGGGACACAACACTGAAGCTTTCTTT. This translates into CASTDPGHNTEAFF.

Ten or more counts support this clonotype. CDR3 amino acids: CAWEGLSNTEAFF. The DNA for the CDR3 is TGTGCCTGGGAAGGTTTGTCGAACACTGAAGCTTTCTTT. This rearrangement joins TRBV30 to TRBJ1-1; D is ambiguous. V was clipped by 5 bases and J by 1 base, with 11 bases between them. Germline assignment: CDR1 GTSNPN and CDR2 SVGIG (reference sequence). The CDR3 is 13 amino acids.

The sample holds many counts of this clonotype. This chain's CDR3 is CASSPGQGSEKLFF. CDR3 nucleotide sequence: TGTGCCAGCAGCCCGGGACAGGGGAGTGAAAAACTGTTTTTT. V gene TRBV11-2 combines with J gene TRBJ1-4; 10 bases match TRBD1. CDR1 is SGHAT, CDR2 FQNNGV, per germline. V lost 5 bases to trimming and J lost 7 bases; unmatched junction nucleotides: 4. This CDR3 comprises 14 residues.

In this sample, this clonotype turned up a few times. DNA for the CDR3: TGTGCCAGCAGCTTAGACTGGGGCCGGGAGCTGTTTTTT. Encoded protein: CASSLDWGRELFF. V gene TRBV7-2 combines with J gene TRBJ2-2; possibly TRBD1 for D (5 bases). CDR1 SGHTA and CDR2 FQGNSA come from the germline V gene. The V gene lost 1 base and the J gene lost 9 bases, with 9 bases spanning the gap. The CDR3 is 13 residues long.

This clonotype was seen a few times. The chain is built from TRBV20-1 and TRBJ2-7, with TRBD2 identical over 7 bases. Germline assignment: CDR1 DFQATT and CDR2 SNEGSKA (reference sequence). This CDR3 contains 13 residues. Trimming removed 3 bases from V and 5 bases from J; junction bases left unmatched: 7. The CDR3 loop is CSASGRWVDEQYF. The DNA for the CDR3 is TGCAGTGCTAGCGGGAGGTGGGTTGACGAGCAGTACTTC.

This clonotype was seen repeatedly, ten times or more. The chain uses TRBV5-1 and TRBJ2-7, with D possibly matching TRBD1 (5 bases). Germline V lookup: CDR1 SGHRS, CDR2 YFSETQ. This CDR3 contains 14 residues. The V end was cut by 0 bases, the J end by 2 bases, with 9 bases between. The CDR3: CASSLASGPYEQYF. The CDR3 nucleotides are TGCGCCAGCAGCTTGGCATCAGGGCCCTACGAGCAGTACTTC.

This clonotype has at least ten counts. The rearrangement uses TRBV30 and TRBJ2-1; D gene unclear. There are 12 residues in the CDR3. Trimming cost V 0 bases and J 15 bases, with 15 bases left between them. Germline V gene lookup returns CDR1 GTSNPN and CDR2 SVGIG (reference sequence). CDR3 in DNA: TGTGCCTGGAGTGTACTGGGTAGGATAGCGTTCTTC. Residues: CAWSVLGRIAFF. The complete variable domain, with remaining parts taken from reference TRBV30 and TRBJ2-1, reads SQTIHQWPATLVQPVGSPLSLECTVEGTSNPNLYWYRQAAGRGLQLLFYSVGIGQISSEVPQNLSASRPQDRQFILSSKKLLLSDSGFYLCAWSVLGRIAFFGPGTRLTVL.

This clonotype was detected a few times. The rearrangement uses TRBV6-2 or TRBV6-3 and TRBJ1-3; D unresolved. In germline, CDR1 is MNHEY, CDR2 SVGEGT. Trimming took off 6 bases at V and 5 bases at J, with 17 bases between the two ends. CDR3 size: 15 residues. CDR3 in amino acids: CASSRETAERNTIYF. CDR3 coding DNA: TGTGCCAGCAGCCGAGAGACGGCCGAGAGAAACACCATATATTTT.

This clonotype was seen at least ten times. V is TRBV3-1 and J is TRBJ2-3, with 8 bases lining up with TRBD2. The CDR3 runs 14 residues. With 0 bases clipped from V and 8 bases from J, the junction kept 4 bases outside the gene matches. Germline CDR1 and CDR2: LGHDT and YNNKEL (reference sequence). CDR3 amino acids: CASSQDGTRGTQYF. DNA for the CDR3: TGTGCCAGCAGCCAAGATGGGACTAGGGGTACGCAGTATTTT.

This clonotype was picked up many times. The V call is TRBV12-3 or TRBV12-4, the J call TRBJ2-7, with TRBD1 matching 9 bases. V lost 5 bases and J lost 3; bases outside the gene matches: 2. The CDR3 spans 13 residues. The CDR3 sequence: CASSTGGHYEQYF. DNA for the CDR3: TGTGCCAGCAGTACAGGGGGCCACTACGAGCAGTACTTC.

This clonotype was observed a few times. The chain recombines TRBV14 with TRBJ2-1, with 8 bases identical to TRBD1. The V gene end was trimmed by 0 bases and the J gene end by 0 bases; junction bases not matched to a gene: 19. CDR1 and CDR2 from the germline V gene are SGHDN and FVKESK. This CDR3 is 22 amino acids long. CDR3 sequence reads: CASSQDESWTGRLFGSYNEQFF. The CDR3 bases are TGTGCCAGCAGCCAAGATGAGTCGTGGACAGGGAGGTTGTTCGGCTCCTACAATGAGCAGTTCTTC.

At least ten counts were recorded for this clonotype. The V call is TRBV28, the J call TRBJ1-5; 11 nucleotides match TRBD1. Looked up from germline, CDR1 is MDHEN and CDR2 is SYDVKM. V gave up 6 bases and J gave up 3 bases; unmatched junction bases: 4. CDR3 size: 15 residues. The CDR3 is CASRRTGGHNQPQHF. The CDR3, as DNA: TGTGCCAGCAGACGGACAGGGGGCCACAATCAGCCCCAGCATTTT.

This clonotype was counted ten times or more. The CDR3 coding sequence is TGTGCCAGCAGCCCCGGTAATAGCGGGGTTTTATTTCAAAACGAGCAGTACTTC. It specifies CASSPGNSGVLFQNEQYF. The chain joins TRBV28 to TRBJ2-7, with 8 bases matching TRBD2. The germline V gene encodes CDR1 MDHEN and CDR2 SYDVKM. Trimming removed 6 bases from V and 5 bases from J; junction bases left unmatched: 21. The length of the CDR3 is 18 residues.